These 18 T cell receptor beta chains were sequenced from one sample in a study of cytotoxic CD8 clonotypes in ibrutinib-treated CLL. Libraries were prepared by immunoSEQ multiplex PCR; TCRdb keeps only in-frame clonotypes and omits some of them. The sample contains about 120,000 clones, approximately 85% of which appear only once. The sequenced sample was PBMCs, obtained after 24 months of ibrutinib treatment. The receptor source for this set is a human donor with chronic lymphocytic leukemia.

The chain links TRBV27 to TRBJ1-2; D not resolved. CDR1 MNHEY and CDR2 SMNVEV come from the germline V gene (reference sequence). Trimming took off 2 bases at V and 7 bases at J, with 17 bases between the two ends. This CDR3 comprises 15 residues. The CDR3 loop is CASSLTANRGGGYTF. The CDR3 nucleotides are TGTGCCAGCAGTTTAACAGCAAACAGAGGCGGTGGCTACACCTTC.

The genes are TRBV27 and TRBJ2-5; D is ambiguous. The germline gives CDR1 MNHEY, CDR2 SMNVEV (reference sequence). CDR3 size: 14 residues. Trimming cost V 2 bases and J 7 bases, with 14 bases left between them. This CDR3 reads CASSLLGSAGTQYF. In DNA, the CDR3 is TGTGCCAGCAGTTTACTGGGCTCGGCTGGGACCCAGTACTTC.

This chain uses TRBV7-9 with TRBJ2-1; TRBD1 aligns across 11 bases. The V gene end was trimmed by 11 bases and the J gene end by 8 bases; junction bases not matched to a gene: 5. The germline CDR1 and CDR2 sequences are SEHNR and FQNEAQ (reference sequence). The CDR3 runs to 12 residues. Here the CDR3 DNA reads TGTGCCGTCCGGGACAGGGGGGATGAGCAGTTCTTC. Translation gives CAVRDRGDEQFF.

This chain joins TRBV11-2 and TRBJ1-1, with a weak D call TRBD1 (5 bases). The germline CDR1 and CDR2 sequences are SGHAT and FQNNGV. Trimming removed 4 bases from V and 6 bases from J, with 12 bases in between. This CDR3 is 13 amino acids long. The CDR3 DNA reads as TGTGCCAGCAGCTCTGGAGCGGGGGCTGAAGCTTTCTTT. It is translated as CASSSGAGAEAFF.

The chain combines TRBV6-1 with TRBJ1-2; D unclear. The V end lost 4 bases, the J end lost 2 bases, and 5 bases lay between the germline ends. Germline loops: CDR1 MNHNS, CDR2 SASEGT. The CDR3 has 12 residues. CDR3 in amino acids: CASSVNNYGYTF. The CDR3 nucleotides are TGTGCCAGCAGTGTTAACAACTATGGCTACACCTTC.

The CDR3 bases are TGTGCCAGCAGCTTAGTTAGCGGGAGGGCCCTTGGGGCAGATACGCAGTATTTT. Amino acid sequence: CASSLVSGRALGADTQYF. The J gene is TRBJ2-3, the V gene TRBV11-2; 11 bases agree with TRBD2. The length of the CDR3 is 18 residues. V lost 1 base and J lost 4; bases outside the gene matches: 10. Germline loops: CDR1 SGHAT, CDR2 FQNNGV.

This clone has just a few counts. The chain links TRBV5-6 to TRBJ2-1, with 9 positions matching TRBD2. V lost 0 bases, J lost 12 bases, and 7 bases stayed unmatched. CDR3 length: 14 residues. Germline V lookup: CDR1 SGHDT, CDR2 YYEEEE. CDR3 in amino acids: CASSLDSSGGRQFF. CDR3 in DNA: TGTGCCAGCAGCTTGGATTCGAGCGGGGGGCGGCAGTTCTTC.

The chain uses TRBV7-9 and TRBJ1-4; D not certain. V was cut by 5 bases and J by 5 bases, with 15 bases left in between. CDR3 size: 15 residues. Germline values: CDR1 SEHNR, CDR2 FQNEAQ (reference sequence). In DNA form, the CDR3 reads TGTGCCAGCAGCCCTCGGGGAGAAGAGAATGAAAAACTGTTTTTT. Translated, it gives CASSPRGEENEKLFF.

There are a few counts of this clone. The chain is built from TRBV5-8 and TRBJ2-2; D is perhaps TRBD1 (5 bases). Germline V gene lookup returns CDR1 SGHTS and CDR2 YDEGEE. The CDR3 extends over 14 amino acids. V gave up 5 bases and J gave up 2 bases, with 10 bases separating them. CDR3 sequence (DNA): TGTGCCAGCAGTCCAACAGGCAACACCGGGGAGCTGTTTTTT. Translated, it gives CASSPTGNTGELFF.

The CDR3 reads CASSLGGRMNEQFF. CDR3 nucleotides: TGTGCCAGCAGTTTAGGGGGGCGGATGAATGAGCAGTTCTTC. This chain uses TRBV28 with TRBJ2-1; D assignment may be TRBD1 or TRBD2 (6 bases each). V was clipped by 2 bases and J by 7 bases, with 12 bases between them. The germline V gene has CDR1 MDHEN and CDR2 SYDVKM. The CDR3 consists of 14 residues.

This chain connects TRBV27 to TRBJ2-3; D unclear. The germline CDR1 and CDR2 sequences are MNHEY and SMNVEV (reference sequence). The CDR3 has 13 amino acids. V was clipped by 2 bases and J by 5 bases, with 8 bases between them. The CDR3 sequence: CASSLVAQDTQYF. Written as DNA, the CDR3 is TGTGCCAGCAGTTTAGTAGCCCAAGATACGCAGTATTTT.

The J gene is TRBJ2-1, the V gene TRBV7-7, with a weak D call TRBD2 (5 bases). The V gene lost 1 base and the J gene lost 10 bases, with 14 bases spanning the gap. The CDR3 sequence is 14 residues long. CDR1 and CDR2 from the germline V gene are SSHAT and FNYEAQ (reference sequence). The CDR3 DNA is TGTGCCAGCAGCTTAGGAGCCGGGGTAGGCGAGCAGTTCTTC. This gives the protein CASSLGAGVGEQFF.

To note about this clone: Other nucleotide sequences in the sample specify the same CDR3. The rearrangement uses TRBV20-1 and TRBJ2-3; D gene uncertain. The length of the CDR3 is 11 residues. The V end was cut by 1 base, the J end by 5 bases, with 4 bases between. Germline loops: CDR1 DFQATT, CDR2 SNEGSKA (reference sequence). CDR3 in DNA: TGCAGTGCTAGAGCGAGAGATACGCAGTATTTT. The encoded protein is CSARARDTQYF.

This chain links TRBV2 with TRBJ2-5; 10 nucleotides agree with TRBD2. The CDR3 loop spans 17 amino acids. V was clipped by 2 bases and J by 2 bases; unmatched bases: 8. CDR1 and CDR2 from the germline V gene are SNHLY and FYNNEI. The CDR3 reads CASSEFIAGGHQETQYF. The CDR3 region has the DNA TGTGCCAGCAGTGAATTTATAGCGGGGGGACATCAAGAGACCCAGTACTTC.

The rearrangement joins TRBV7-3 to TRBJ2-6, with D possibly being TRBD2 (6 bases). This CDR3 contains 16 residues. CDR1 and CDR2 from the germline V gene are SGHTA and FQGTGA. V lost 3 bases and J lost 2, with 11 bases in between. In DNA, the CDR3 is TGTGCCAGCAGCTTGATTTCGGGGGCTGGGGCCAACGTCCTGACTTTC. Translating it yields CASSLISGAGANVLTF.

This chain links TRBV7-2 with TRBJ2-7, with D unclear. Germline CDR1 SGHTA, CDR2 FQGNSA. This CDR3 spans 12 amino acids. V dropped 1 base and J dropped 4 bases, with 5 bases sitting between them. The CDR3 DNA reads TGTGCCAGCAGCTTAGTAAGATACGAGCAGTACTTC. This translates into CASSLVRYEQYF.

This chain links TRBV25-1 with TRBJ2-1; D possibly matches TRBD1 or TRBD2 (6 bases each). Germline CDR1 and CDR2: MGHDK and SYGVNS. The CDR3 runs to 14 residues. V lost 10 bases to trimming and J lost 5 bases, with 18 bases between them. CDR3 nucleotides: TGTGCCACCGGGGGCAGCCTGATTCACAATGAGCAGTTCTTC. It specifies CATGGSLIHNEQFF.

This clone was counted between two and nine times. The chain has TRBV7-2 and TRBJ2-7; 7 bases line up with TRBD2. The CDR3 runs to 16 residues. V lost 2 bases and J lost 0; bases outside the gene matches: 7. Germline CDR1 is SGHTA and CDR2 is FQGNSA. CDR3 loop: CASSLTSVISSYEQYF. For the CDR3, the DNA is TGTGCCAGCAGCTTAACTAGCGTAATAAGCTCCTACGAGCAGTACTTC.